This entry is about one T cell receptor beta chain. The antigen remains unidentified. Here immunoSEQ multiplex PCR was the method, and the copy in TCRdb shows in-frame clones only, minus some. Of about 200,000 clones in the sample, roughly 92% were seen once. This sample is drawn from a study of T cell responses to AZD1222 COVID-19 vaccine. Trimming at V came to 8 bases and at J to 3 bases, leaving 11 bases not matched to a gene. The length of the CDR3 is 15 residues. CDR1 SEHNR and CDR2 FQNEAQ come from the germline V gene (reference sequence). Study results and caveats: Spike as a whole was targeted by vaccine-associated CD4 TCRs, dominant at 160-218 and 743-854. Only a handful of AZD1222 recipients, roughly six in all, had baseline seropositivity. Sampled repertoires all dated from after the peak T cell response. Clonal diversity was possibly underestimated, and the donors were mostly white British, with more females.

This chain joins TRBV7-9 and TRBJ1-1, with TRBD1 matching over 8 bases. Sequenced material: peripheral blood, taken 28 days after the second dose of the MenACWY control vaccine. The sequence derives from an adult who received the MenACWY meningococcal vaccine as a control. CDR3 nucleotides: TGTGCCAGCCTAGTCTCTCAGGGGGCGGACACTGAAGCTTTCTTT. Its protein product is CASLVSQGADTEAFF. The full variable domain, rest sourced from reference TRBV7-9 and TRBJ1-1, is DTGVSQNPRHKITKRGQNVTFRCDPISEHNRLYWYRQTLGQGPEFLTYFQNEAQLEKSRLLSDRFSAERPKGSFSTLEIQRTEQGDSAMYLCASLVSQGADTEAFFGQGTRLTVV.